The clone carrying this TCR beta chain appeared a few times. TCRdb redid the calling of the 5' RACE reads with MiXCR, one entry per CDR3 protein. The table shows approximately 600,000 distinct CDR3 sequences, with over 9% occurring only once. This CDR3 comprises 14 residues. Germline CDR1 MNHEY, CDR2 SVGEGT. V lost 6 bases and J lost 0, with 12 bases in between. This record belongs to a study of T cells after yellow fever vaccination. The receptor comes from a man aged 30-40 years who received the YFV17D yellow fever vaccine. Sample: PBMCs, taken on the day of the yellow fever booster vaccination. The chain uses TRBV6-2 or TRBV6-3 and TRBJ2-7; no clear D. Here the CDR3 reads CASSHLPISYEQYF. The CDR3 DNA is TGTGCCAGCAGCCACCTTCCCATCTCCTACGAGCAGTACTTC.